This T cell receptor beta chain was recovered during a study of cytomegalovirus exposure and HLA in healthy donors. Findings and caveats of the study: Most of the CMV-associated TCR beta chains (in a later analysis) appeared to be HLA-restricted.

The CDR3 has 15 amino acids. Germline loops: CDR1 SEHNR, CDR2 FQNEAQ (reference sequence). Deletions cut 1 base from V and 0 bases from J, with 9 bases between. This clone has more than one count but fewer than ten. Its antigen is currently unknown. The primer mix had 60 Vbeta and 13 Jbeta primers. Method: immunoSEQ multiplex PCR; TCRdb's copy keeps in-frame clones and lacks some. Of about 120,000 clones listed, about 10% were seen once; the top ten hold less than 4%. The TCR was taken from a man aged 30 to 45 in good health and CMV-seronegative. The sequencing input was PBMCs. The chain combines TRBV7-9 with TRBJ1-1, with a tentative D call TRBD1 (5 bases). In DNA form, the CDR3 reads TGTGCCAGCAGCTTAGAGGGACTAATGAACACTGAAGCTTTCTTT. This translates into CASSLEGLMNTEAFF.